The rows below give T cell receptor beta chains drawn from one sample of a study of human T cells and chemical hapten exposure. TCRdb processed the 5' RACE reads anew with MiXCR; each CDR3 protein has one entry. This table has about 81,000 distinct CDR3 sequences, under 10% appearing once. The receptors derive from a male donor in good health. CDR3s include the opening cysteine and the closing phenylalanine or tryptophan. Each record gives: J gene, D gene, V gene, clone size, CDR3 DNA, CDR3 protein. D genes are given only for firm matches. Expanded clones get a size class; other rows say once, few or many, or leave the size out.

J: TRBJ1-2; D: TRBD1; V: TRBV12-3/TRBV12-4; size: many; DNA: TGTGCCAGCAGTTTAAAACGGACAGGGGAGAACTATGGCTACACCTTC; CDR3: CASSLKRTGENYGYTF
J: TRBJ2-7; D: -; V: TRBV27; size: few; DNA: TGTGCCAGCAAAGAGGAACTAGCCTCCTACGAGCAGTACTTC; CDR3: CASKEELASYEQYF
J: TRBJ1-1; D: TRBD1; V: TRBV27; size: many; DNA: TGTGCCAGCAGTTTAGGGACAGGCGCCTTTAACACTGAAGCTTTCTTT; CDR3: CASSLGTGAFNTEAFF
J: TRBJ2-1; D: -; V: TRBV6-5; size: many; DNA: TGTGCCAGCAGGGCCGGGAGAGGCAATGAGCAGTTCTTC; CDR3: CASRAGRGNEQFF
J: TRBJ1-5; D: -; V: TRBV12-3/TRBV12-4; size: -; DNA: TGTGCCAGCAGTTTAGAGGGAAGCAATCAGCCCCAGCATTTT; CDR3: CASSLEGSNQPQHF
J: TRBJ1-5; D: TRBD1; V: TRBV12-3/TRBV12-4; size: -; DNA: TGTGCCAGCAGTTCCCACGGACAGGGCAATCAGCCCCAGCATTTT; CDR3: CASSSHGQGNQPQHF
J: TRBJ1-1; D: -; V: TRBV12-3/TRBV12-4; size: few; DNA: TGTGCCAGCAGTTTTTTCCGGACAGCCGAGGCAGCTTTCTTT; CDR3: CASSFFRTAEAAFF
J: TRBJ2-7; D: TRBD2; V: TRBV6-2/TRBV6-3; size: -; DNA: TGTGCCAGCAGTTACGGAGGACTAGCGGACTCCTACGAGCAGTACTTC; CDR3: CASSYGGLADSYEQYF
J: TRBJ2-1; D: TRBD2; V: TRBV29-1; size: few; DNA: TGCAGCGCCCCGACTAGCGGGGGCCTAACGGGTGAGCAGTTCTTC; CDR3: CSAPTSGGLTGEQFF
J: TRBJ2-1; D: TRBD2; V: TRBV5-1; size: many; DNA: TGCGCCAGCAGCTTGGAGGCTAGCGGGAGAGGGGGGTACAATGAGCAGTTCTTC; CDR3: CASSLEASGRGGYNEQFF
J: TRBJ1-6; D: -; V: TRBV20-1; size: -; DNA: TGCAGTGCTAGAGATCCGTCGGAGGGATTTAATTCACCCCTCCACTTT; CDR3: CSARDPSEGFNSPLHF
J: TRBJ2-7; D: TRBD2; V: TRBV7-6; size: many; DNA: TGTGCCAGCAGCAGGACTAGCGGGGGTGCTACCTACGAGCAGTACTTC; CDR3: CASSRTSGGATYEQYF
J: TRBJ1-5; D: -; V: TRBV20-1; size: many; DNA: TGCAGTGCTAGAGGCCGTCGGGACGGAGGGTTTAGCAATCAGCCCCAGCATTTT; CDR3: CSARGRRDGGFSNQPQHF
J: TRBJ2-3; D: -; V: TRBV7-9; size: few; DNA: TGTGCCAGCAGCTTATTGGCGGGCCCCACAGATACGCAGTATTTT; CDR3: CASSLLAGPTDTQYF